The entry below describes one T cell receptor (beta chain). Germline V CDR1 and CDR2: GTSNPN, SVGIG (reference sequence). The CDR3 sequence is 13 residues long. V lost 7 bases to trimming and J lost 5 bases; unmatched junction nucleotides: 8. This specimen comes from a study of blood T cell repertoires in COVID-19. Study in general: Whether acute or convalescent, the COVID-19 samples came from the United States, Italy and Spain. T cells, B-cell-depleted T cells, or PBMCs supplied cDNA or gDNA.

Per the authors' pipeline: Scientists estimated how many nucleated cells there were by amplifying reference gene primers. Assay: immunoSEQ multiplex PCR; the TCRdb copy retains only in-frame clones and omits some. V, J and clone size derive from that table, while D and trimming were established from the DNA sequence. There are roughly 100,000 clones in the sample; 82% occur only once, and 10% lies in the top ten. V usage is TRBV30 and J usage is TRBJ2-4, with 7 bases lining up with TRBD1. The receptor's source is a man aged 65 to 85 with acute or convalescent COVID-19. The sample taken for sequencing was peripheral blood. CDR3 loop: CAYLKGAQNIQYF. The CDR3 DNA reads as TGTGCCTACCTCAAGGGGGCCCAAAACATTCAGTACTTC.